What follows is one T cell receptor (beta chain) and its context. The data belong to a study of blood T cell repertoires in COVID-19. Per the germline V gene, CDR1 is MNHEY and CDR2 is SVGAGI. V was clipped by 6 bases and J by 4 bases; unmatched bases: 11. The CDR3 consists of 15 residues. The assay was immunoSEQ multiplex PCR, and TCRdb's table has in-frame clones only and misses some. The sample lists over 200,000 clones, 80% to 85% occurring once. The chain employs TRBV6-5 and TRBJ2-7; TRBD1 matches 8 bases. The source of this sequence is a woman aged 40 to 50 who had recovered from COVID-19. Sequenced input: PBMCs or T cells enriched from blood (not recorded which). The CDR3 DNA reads TGTGCCAGCAGCCGGGAGTGGGGACAGGCGTACGAGCAGTACTTC. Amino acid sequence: CASSREWGQAYEQYF.